The present entry profiles one T cell receptor beta chain with its context. Its antigen is not yet known. Base qualities are not recorded, but no much larger clone differs from it by a single base. These data belong to a study of blood T cell repertoires in COVID-19 (dated by TCRdb to the early 2020s). Turning to the overall study: Collaborator samples came from the United States, Italy and Spain and covered acute and convalescent phases of COVID-19. Nearly every sample came with metadata listing a de-identified subject ID, COVID-19 status, age in years and sex. Samples were obtained from the ongoing ImmuneRACE study (first 160 participants) and from roughly 1,300 subjects provided by 6 global collaborators. The material from the prospective study consisted of cDNA or gDNA derived from T cells, B-cell-depleted T cells, or PBMCs. Where HLA class I and class II types were available, the types were taken from metadata supplied by the sample provider, not from assay-based typing. The repertoires were released in a freely available public database intended as a resource for research on the immune response to SARS-CoV-2. Subjects who had been exposed to COVID-19, were actively infected with it, or had recovered from it provided the deeply sampled blood TCRbeta repertoires that made up the dataset.

TCRbeta CDR3 regions were amplified from genomic DNA using the immunoSEQ Assay, a bias-controlled multiplex PCR. In the source study's methods: Nucleated cell counts per sample were estimated from amplification of reference gene primers within the assay. To quantify the absolute abundance of each unique TCRbeta CDR3 rearrangement, sequence reads were collapsed and filtered. Productive Simpson clonality was computed per sample as the square root of Simpson's diversity index over productive rearrangements. This immuneACCESS table, as held by TCRdb, lists in-frame sequences with V and J called but not all clones. Of the missing ones, under half trace to an unresolved V gene in checked studies; the others have no known cause. D and trimming were read from the DNA, whereas the V and J calls and clone size are those reported in that table. The sample includes hundreds of thousands of clones, with roughly 85% observed a single time. The ten largest clonotypes hold less than 6.5% of the sample.

Whole blood was collected in K2EDTA tubes by collaborating institutions according to the institutions' own protocols. For TCRbeta analysis, collaborators shipped samples in one of three forms: frozen whole blood, isolated PBMCs, or DNA extracted from either of those sample types. Broader findings and caveats from the paper: How much clinical and demographic metadata was included differed by source and by participant, and the metadata was provided uncurated.

This clonotype originated in a man between 45 and 60 years old with active or convalescent COVID-19. Input material: peripheral blood.

The CDR3 protein sequence reads: CASSLELAGESDTQYF. Read as DNA, the sequence is TGTGCCAGCAGCTTAGAACTAGCGGGAGAATCAGATACGCAGTATTTT. The chain was built from TRBV7-8 and TRBJ2-3; 11 nucleotides in the junction match TRBD2. The germline V gene provides CDR1 SGHVS and CDR2 FQNEAQ. There are 16 amino acids in the CDR3, from cysteine to phenylalanine inclusive. CDR3 DNA only is kept here, 48 bases in frame from base 1. Clipping removes 1 base from V and 4 bases from J, with 4 as the unmatched junction base count.